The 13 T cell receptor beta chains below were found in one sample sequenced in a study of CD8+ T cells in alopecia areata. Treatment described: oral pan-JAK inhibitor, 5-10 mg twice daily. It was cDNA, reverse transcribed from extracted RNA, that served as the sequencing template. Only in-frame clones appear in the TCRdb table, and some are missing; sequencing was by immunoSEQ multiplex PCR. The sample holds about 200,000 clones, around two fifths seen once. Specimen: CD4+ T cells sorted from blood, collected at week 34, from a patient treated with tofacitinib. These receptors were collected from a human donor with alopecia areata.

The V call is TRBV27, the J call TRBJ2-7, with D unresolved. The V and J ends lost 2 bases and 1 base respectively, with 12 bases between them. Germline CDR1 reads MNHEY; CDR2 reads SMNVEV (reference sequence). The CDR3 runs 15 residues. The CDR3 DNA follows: TGTGCCAGCAGTTTAAGCCCCGGGTCTTCCTACGAGCAGTACTTC. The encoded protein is CASSLSPGSSYEQYF.

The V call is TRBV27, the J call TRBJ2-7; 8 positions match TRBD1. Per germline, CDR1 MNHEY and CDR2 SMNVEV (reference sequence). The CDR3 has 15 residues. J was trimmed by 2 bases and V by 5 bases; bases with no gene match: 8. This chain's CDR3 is CASSKPGQVAYEQYF. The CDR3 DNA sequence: TGTGCCAGCAGTAAACCGGGACAGGTGGCCTACGAGCAGTACTTC.

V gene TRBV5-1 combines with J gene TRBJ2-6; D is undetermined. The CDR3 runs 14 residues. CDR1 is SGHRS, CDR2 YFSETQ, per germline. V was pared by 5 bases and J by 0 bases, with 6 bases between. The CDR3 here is CASSRISGANVLTF. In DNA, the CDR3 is TGCGCCAGCAGTCGAATCTCTGGGGCCAACGTCCTGACTTTC. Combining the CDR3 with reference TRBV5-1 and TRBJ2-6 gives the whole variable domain KAGVTQTPRYLIKTRGQQVTLSCSPISGHRSVSWYQQTPGQGLQFLFEYFSETQRNKGNFPGRFSGRQFSNSRSEMNVSTLELGDSALYLCASSRISGANVLTFGAGSRLTVL.

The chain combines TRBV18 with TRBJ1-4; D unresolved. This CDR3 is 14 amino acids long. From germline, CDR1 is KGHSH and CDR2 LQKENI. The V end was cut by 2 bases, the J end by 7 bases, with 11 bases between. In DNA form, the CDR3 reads TGTGCCAGCTCACCAGTGGAACGGAGTGAAAAACTGTTTTTT. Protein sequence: CASSPVERSEKLFF.

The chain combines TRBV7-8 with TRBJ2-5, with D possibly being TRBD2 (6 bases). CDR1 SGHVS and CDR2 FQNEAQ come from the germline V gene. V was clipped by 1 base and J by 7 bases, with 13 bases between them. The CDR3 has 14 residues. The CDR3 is CASSLGDRAGTQYF. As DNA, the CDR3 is TGTGCCAGCAGCTTAGGCGACAGAGCGGGGACCCAGTACTTC.

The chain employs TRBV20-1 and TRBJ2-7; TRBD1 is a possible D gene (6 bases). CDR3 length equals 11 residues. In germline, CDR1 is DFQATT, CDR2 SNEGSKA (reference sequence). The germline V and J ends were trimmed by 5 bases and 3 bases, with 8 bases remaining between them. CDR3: CSAPTGYEQYF. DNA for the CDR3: TGCAGTGCTCCGACAGGCTACGAGCAGTACTTC.

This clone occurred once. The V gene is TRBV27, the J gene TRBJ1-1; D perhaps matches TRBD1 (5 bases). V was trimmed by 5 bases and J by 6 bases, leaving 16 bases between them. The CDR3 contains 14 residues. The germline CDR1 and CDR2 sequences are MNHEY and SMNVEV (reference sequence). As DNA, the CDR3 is TGTGCCAGCAGTCCCCTAAGGGGTTGGGCTGAAGCTTTCTTT. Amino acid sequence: CASSPLRGWAEAFF.

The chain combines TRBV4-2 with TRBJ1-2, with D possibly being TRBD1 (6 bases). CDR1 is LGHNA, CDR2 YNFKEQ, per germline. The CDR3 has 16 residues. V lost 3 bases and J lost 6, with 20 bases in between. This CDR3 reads CASSHPSLQGGDGYTF. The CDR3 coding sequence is TGTGCCAGCAGCCATCCGAGCTTACAGGGAGGCGATGGCTACACCTTC.

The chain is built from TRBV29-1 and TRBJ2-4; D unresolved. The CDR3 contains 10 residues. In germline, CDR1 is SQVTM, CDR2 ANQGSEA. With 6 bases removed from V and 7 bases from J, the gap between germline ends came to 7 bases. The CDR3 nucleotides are TGCAGCGTAGAACAGAACATTCAGTACTTC. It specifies CSVEQNIQYF.

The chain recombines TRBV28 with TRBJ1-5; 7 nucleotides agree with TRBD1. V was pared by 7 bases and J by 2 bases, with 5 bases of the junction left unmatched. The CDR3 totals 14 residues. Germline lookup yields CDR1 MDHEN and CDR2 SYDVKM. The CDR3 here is CASKEGAGNQPQHF. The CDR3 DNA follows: TGTGCCAGCAAAGAGGGGGCTGGCAATCAGCCCCAGCATTTT.

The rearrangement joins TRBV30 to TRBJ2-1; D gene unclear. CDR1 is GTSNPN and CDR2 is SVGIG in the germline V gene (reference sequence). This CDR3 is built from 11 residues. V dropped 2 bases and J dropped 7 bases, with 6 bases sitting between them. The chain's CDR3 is CAWSPLNEQFF. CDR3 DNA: TGTGCCTGGAGTCCCTTGAATGAGCAGTTCTTC.

The CDR3 nucleotides read TGTGCCAGTAGTTCGACAAGAGCGGGAGGGCCCTACGAGCAGTACTTC. Translated: CASSSTRAGGPYEQYF. This sequence joins TRBV19 and TRBJ2-7, with 10 bases identical to TRBD2. J was trimmed by 2 bases and V by 5 bases; bases with no gene match: 9. The germline gives CDR1 LNHDA, CDR2 SQIVND (reference sequence). The CDR3 has 16 residues.

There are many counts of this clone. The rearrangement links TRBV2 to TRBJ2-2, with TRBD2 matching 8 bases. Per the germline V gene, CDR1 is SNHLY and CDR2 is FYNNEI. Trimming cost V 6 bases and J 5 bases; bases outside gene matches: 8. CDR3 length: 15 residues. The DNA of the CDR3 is TGTGCCAGCAGCGACAGCGGGAGTAAGACCGGGGAGCTGTTTTTT. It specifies CASSDSGSKTGELFF.